What follows are 15 T cell receptor beta chains derived from one specimen sequenced in a study of human T cells and chemical hapten exposure. The time point was: pre-sensitization, week 0. Treatment meaning: therapeutic diphenylcyclopropenone sensitization with weekly scalp DPC. From the RACE reads, TCRdb called clonotypes with MiXCR, one entry per CDR3 protein. The sample carries under 300,000 distinct CDR3 sequences, 7.5% to 8% recorded once. The sequences come from whole blood, collected in connection with sensitization to the hapten diphenylcyclopropenone (DPC). The receptor source for this set is a young man with alopecia areata. Some clones in this sample may be carry-over from other donors' samples.

V gene TRBV7-9 combines with J gene TRBJ2-1; D is unclear. Between the trimmed V and J ends, which lost 2 bases and 10 bases, there was a span of 6 bases. The CDR3 is 11 amino acids. The germline CDR1 and CDR2 sequences are SEHNR and FQNEAQ (reference sequence). CDR3 sequence (DNA): TGTGCCAGCAGCTTAATGGCAGAGCAGTTCTTC. It yields the protein CASSLMAEQFF.

Only one count was recorded for this clonotype. A read error is possible here, since a much larger clone lies one base away. The gene calls are TRBV28 and TRBJ2-1, with 9 positions matching TRBD2. The CDR3 extends over 13 amino acids. Germline CDR1 and CDR2: MDHEN and SYDVKM. The CDR3 region has the DNA TGTGCCAGCAGTTTAGCGGGGGGGAGTGAGCAGCTCTTC. It specifies CASSLAGGSEQLF.

The J gene is TRBJ1-1, the V gene TRBV7-6, with 7 bases identical to TRBD1. Trimming took 6 bases from V and 1 from J; bases not matched to a gene: 5. Looked up from germline, CDR1 is SGHVS and CDR2 is FNYEAQ. This CDR3 is built from 14 residues. For the CDR3, the DNA is TGTGCCAGCAGTTCTACAGGGGCGAACACTGAAGCTTTCTTT. Residues: CASSSTGANTEAFF.

The genes are TRBV29-1 and TRBJ2-7; TRBD1 is a possible D gene (6 bases). V shed 1 base and J shed 1 base, with 8 bases lying between them. Looked up from germline, CDR1 is SQVTM and CDR2 is ANQGSEA. The CDR3 length is 13 residues. The CDR3 loop is CSVEGGQSYEQYF. In nucleotides, the CDR3 is TGCAGCGTTGAAGGTGGACAGTCCTACGAGCAGTACTTC.

This clonotype was counted at least ten times. The chain combines TRBV20-1 with TRBJ2-7; TRBD1 might be the D (5 bases). The germline CDR1 and CDR2 sequences are DFQATT and SNEGSKA (reference sequence). Between the trimmed V and J ends, which lost 3 bases and 7 bases, there was a span of 16 bases. The CDR3 extends over 13 amino acids. The CDR3 region is CSASPGQGKEQYF. CDR3 DNA sequence: TGCAGTGCTAGTCCAGGGCAGGGAAAAGAGCAGTACTTC.

The chain has TRBV4-1 and TRBJ2-6; 7 bases line up with TRBD1. The CDR3 consists of 19 residues. CDR1 and CDR2 (germline): MGHRA, YSYEKL. The junction had 13 bases not matched to a gene; V was cut back by 3 bases and J by 2 bases. This CDR3 is CASSQTREIGTAGANVLTF. In DNA, the CDR3 is TGCGCCAGCAGCCAGACACGGGAAATCGGGACAGCTGGGGCCAACGTCCTGACTTTC.

This clonotype was detected many times. This chain uses TRBV6-6 with TRBJ2-1; D possibly matches TRBD1 or TRBD2 (5 bases each). Germline V gene lookup returns CDR1 MNHNY and CDR2 SVGAGI (reference sequence). This CDR3 spans 12 amino acids. Trimming pared 4 bases from V and 6 bases from J, leaving 7 bases between. This CDR3 is CASSSGSNEQFF. Here the CDR3 DNA reads TGTGCCAGCAGTTCAGGGAGCAATGAGCAGTTCTTC.

This clonotype turned up a few times. The chain links TRBV29-1 to TRBJ2-5; weak D call: TRBD1 (6 bases). Germline-derived CDR1 and CDR2 are SQVTM and ANQGSEA. This CDR3 is built from 12 residues. Deletions cut 6 bases from V and 5 bases from J, with 13 bases between. Here the CDR3 reads CSVIQGGETQYF. DNA for the CDR3: TGCAGCGTCATACAGGGCGGTGAGACCCAGTACTTC.

CDR3 sequence (DNA): TGTGCCAGCAGTGAAGGCCCTTGGGTGGGAGCTTTCTTT. Translation: CASSEGPWVGAFF. This sequence joins TRBV2 and TRBJ1-1; D is undetermined. The ends were cut back, 1 base at V and 10 bases at J, with 13 bases in the middle. This CDR3 has 13 residues. CDR1 SNHLY and CDR2 FYNNEI come from the germline V gene.

The V call is TRBV20-1, the J call TRBJ1-1; 8 positions match TRBD1. V dropped 2 bases and J dropped 3; count of bases not matched to a gene: 2. CDR1 and CDR2 (germline): DFQATT, SNEGSKA (reference sequence). The CDR3 covers 13 residues. The CDR3 loop is CSARYRGDTEAFF. In DNA, the CDR3 is TGCAGTGCTAGATACAGGGGGGACACTGAAGCTTTCTTT.

This clonotype was recorded a few times. The V call is TRBV7-9, the J call TRBJ2-3; a possible D gene is TRBD1 (6 bases). CDR1 and CDR2 (germline): SEHNR, FQNEAQ (reference sequence). Trimming stripped 5 bases from V and 5 bases from J, with 23 bases between. The CDR3 is 17 amino acids. The CDR3 sequence is CASSPPLQGRKGDTQYF. CDR3 bases: TGTGCCAGCAGCCCTCCATTGCAGGGGCGCAAAGGAGATACGCAGTATTTT.

This chain links TRBV12-3 or TRBV12-4 with TRBJ2-2; D gene unclear. The CDR3 spans 14 residues. Between the trimmed V and J ends, which lost 0 bases and 4 bases, there was a span of 6 bases. The CDR3 coding sequence is TGTGCCAGCAGTTTAGCCGGCGGCACCGGGGAGCTGTTTTTT. Its protein is CASSLAGGTGELFF.

The chain links TRBV3-1 to TRBJ2-5; 15 nucleotides agree with TRBD2. The CDR3 extends over 17 amino acids. The V and J ends lost 4 bases and 4 bases, in that order; junction bases with no gene match: 7. Germline V CDR1 and CDR2: LGHDT, YNNKEL (reference sequence). Written as DNA, the CDR3 is TGTGCCAGCAGCCCGGGACTAGCGGGGGGTATCGGAGAGACCCAGTACTTC. This encodes CASSPGLAGGIGETQYF.

The rearrangement links TRBV20-1 to TRBJ2-1; D tentatively fits TRBD1 or TRBD2 (7 bases each). The CDR3 is made up of 12 amino acids. Trimming shortened V by 6 bases and J by 7 bases, and 13 bases separated the two germline ends. The germline V gene has CDR1 DFQATT and CDR2 SNEGSKA (reference sequence). The CDR3 protein is CSARGGLNEQFF. The CDR3 coding sequence is TGCAGTGCCAGGGGGGGGCTAAATGAGCAGTTCTTC.

There are a few counts of this clonotype. V gene TRBV5-6 combines with J gene TRBJ1-1, with no clear D. The CDR3 has 11 amino acids. In germline, CDR1 is SGHDT, CDR2 YYEEEE. V was shortened by 2 bases and J by 7 bases, with 6 bases between the two germline ends. The CDR3 DNA reads as TGTGCCAGCAGCTTAAATTATGAAGCTTTCTTT. Translating gives CASSLNYEAFF.